These 18 T cell receptor beta chains share one sample of origin, sequenced in a study of T cell repertoires in cytomegalovirus infection. TCRdb recomputed calls from the reads with MiXCR, one row per CDR3 protein. The table records over 300,000 distinct CDR3 sequences, about a sixth of them present only once. The sequenced sample was PBMCs. These receptors all stem from a human donor in good health (CMV status not recorded). Some clones in this sample may be carry-over from other donors' samples.

This clonotype was counted between two and nine times. The gene calls are TRBV20-1 and TRBJ1-2, with 7 bases fitting TRBD1. The V and J ends lost 8 bases and 1 base, in that order; junction bases with no gene match: 7. The CDR3 sequence is 13 residues long. CDR1 is DFQATT and CDR2 is SNEGSKA in the germline V gene (reference sequence). CDR3 sequence (DNA): TGCAGTTTTGGCAGGGGGAGTAACTATGGCTACACCTTC. Its protein product is CSFGRGSNYGYTF.

The rearrangement joins TRBV20-1 to TRBJ1-1, with 7 bases matching TRBD1. J lost 4 bases, V lost 0 bases, and 5 bases had no gene match. The CDR3 runs 14 residues. Per germline, CDR1 DFQATT and CDR2 SNEGSKA (reference sequence). The CDR3 nucleotides read TGCAGTGCTAGAGATCCGACAGGGCCCACTGAAGCTTTCTTT. Translation gives CSARDPTGPTEAFF.

This clonotype was observed a handful of times. In nucleotides, the CDR3 is TGTGCCAGTAGCGCCGGACAGGGCCCAAGAACACAAGAGACCCAGTACTTC. Protein product: CASSAGQGPRTQETQYF. The rearrangement joins TRBV19 to TRBJ2-5; 8 bases map to TRBD1. The CDR3 totals 17 residues. J was trimmed by 2 bases and V by 6 bases; bases with no gene match: 14. Looked up from germline, CDR1 is LNHDA and CDR2 is SQIVND (reference sequence).

This clonotype was recorded a few times. The chain employs TRBV29-1 and TRBJ1-2; tentatively, D is TRBD1 (5 bases). The V and J ends lost 1 base and 0 bases respectively, with 12 bases between them. Germline lookup yields CDR1 SQVTM and CDR2 ANQGSEA. There are 15 residues in the CDR3. The CDR3 loop is CSVEVYRPANYGYTF. Here the CDR3 DNA reads TGCAGCGTTGAAGTATACAGGCCAGCTAACTATGGCTACACCTTC.

This clonotype was picked up many times. This chain joins TRBV7-2 and TRBJ1-4; 7 nucleotides align to TRBD1. CDR1 and CDR2 from the germline V gene are SGHTA and FQGNSA. There are 16 residues in the CDR3. J lost 3 bases, V lost 5 bases, and 9 bases had no gene match. As DNA, the CDR3 is TGTGCCAGCAGCGCGGGACAGTGGGGCTCTAATGAAAAACTGTTTTTT. This codes for CASSAGQWGSNEKLFF.

There are a few counts of this clonotype. The V call is TRBV12-3 or TRBV12-4, the J call TRBJ1-5; 9 bases align to TRBD1. V trimming: 5 bases; J trimming: 8 bases; junction bases outside the gene matches: 10. The CDR3 contains 15 residues. The CDR3 spells CASSTYRGLTEPQHF. As DNA, the CDR3 is TGTGCCAGCAGTACCTACAGGGGGCTAACGGAGCCCCAGCATTTT.

This chain connects TRBV5-4 to TRBJ2-1; D unresolved. This CDR3 is built from 13 residues. Germline values: CDR1 SGHNT, CDR2 YYREEE (reference sequence). Trimming left V 4 bases short and J 4 bases short, with 9 bases between. DNA for the CDR3: TGTGCCAGCAGCCCGGACGAGTACAATGAGCAGTTCTTC. It codes for CASSPDEYNEQFF.

In the case of this clonotype: A read error is possible here, since a much larger clone lies one base away. This rearrangement joins TRBV7-4 to TRBJ2-3; D is perhaps TRBD2 (5 bases). The CDR3 contains 14 residues. Germline CDR1 reads SGHVT; CDR2 reads SQSDAQ. CDR3 sequence reads: CVSSRAAAADTQYF. CDR3 DNA sequence: TGTGTCAGCAGCCGAGCGGCGGCGGCAGATACGCAGTATTTT.

The chain combines TRBV10-3 with TRBJ2-7; 8 bases line up with TRBD1. This CDR3 has 16 residues. In germline, CDR1 is ENHRY, CDR2 SYGVKD. V was clipped by 2 bases and J by 2 bases; unmatched bases: 8. The CDR3 loop reads CAISEPSRQGTYEQYF. The CDR3 coding sequence is TGTGCCATCAGTGAGCCTTCACGACAGGGGACCTACGAGCAGTACTTC.

This clonotype was counted at least ten times. The J gene is TRBJ2-3, the V gene TRBV2; 9 nucleotides line up with TRBD1. The CDR3 spans 15 residues. CDR1 and CDR2 (germline): SNHLY, FYNNEI. J was trimmed by 2 bases and V by 6 bases; bases with no gene match: 6. The CDR3 nucleotides are TGTGCCAGCAGGGAACAGGGGGCGATCACAGATACGCAGTATTTT. Protein sequence: CASREQGAITDTQYF.

The rearrangement links TRBV7-6 to TRBJ1-1; D gene unclear. Germline CDR1 reads SGHVS; CDR2 reads FNYEAQ. V was pared by 5 bases and J by 0 bases, with 16 bases between. This CDR3 contains 16 residues. The CDR3 is CASSPRGNPLNTEAFF. Here the CDR3 DNA reads TGTGCCAGCAGCCCAAGAGGGAATCCCCTGAACACTGAAGCTTTCTTT.

The genes are TRBV5-1 and TRBJ1-1, with 7 bases lining up with TRBD1. Trimming took 4 bases from V and 2 from J; bases not matched to a gene: 8. CDR1 and CDR2 from the germline V gene are SGHRS and YFSETQ. This CDR3 spans 15 amino acids. The CDR3 nucleotides read TGCGCCAGCAGCACCCAATACAGGGGCAACACTGAAGCTTTCTTT. The encoded protein is CASSTQYRGNTEAFF.

The CDR3 loop is CASSEPGGSEETQYF. The CDR3 region has the DNA TGTGCCAGCAGTGAACCCGGGGGTTCGGAAGAGACCCAGTACTTC. V gene TRBV6-1 combines with J gene TRBJ2-5, with D possibly TRBD2 on 6 matching bases. Germline V lookup: CDR1 MNHNS, CDR2 SASEGT. The length of the CDR3 is 15 residues. The V and J ends lost 2 bases and 3 bases respectively, with 13 bases between them.

This clonotype has at least ten counts. The J gene is TRBJ1-1, the V gene TRBV7-6; D unclear. With 3 bases removed from V and 3 bases from J, the gap between germline ends came to 8 bases. This CDR3 region has 13 residues. Per germline, CDR1 SGHVS and CDR2 FNYEAQ. The CDR3 loop reads CASSLGLDTEAFF. In DNA, the CDR3 is TGTGCCAGCAGCTTGGGATTAGACACTGAAGCTTTCTTT.

This clonotype was detected many times. The chain has TRBV7-9 and TRBJ1-4, with 9 nucleotides matching TRBD1. The CDR3 totals 15 residues. V lost 5 bases and J lost 6; bases outside the gene matches: 7. The germline V gene encodes CDR1 SEHNR and CDR2 FQNEAQ (reference sequence). The CDR3 here is CASSPTGGLYEKLFF. As DNA, the CDR3 is TGTGCCAGCAGCCCTACAGGGGGCCTTTATGAAAAACTGTTTTTT.

This clonotype was detected many times. This chain links TRBV19 with TRBJ1-2; 7 nucleotides line up with TRBD1. CDR3 size: 14 residues. The V segment lost 4 bases and the J segment 4 bases; nucleotides outside the gene matches: 6. In germline, CDR1 is LNHDA, CDR2 SQIVND (reference sequence). The CDR3 bases are TGTGCCAGTAGTACTACAGGGGACGGCTATGGCTACACCTTC. This translates into CASSTTGDGYGYTF.

The chain recombines TRBV11-2 with TRBJ2-3; no clear D. The CDR3 is made up of 16 amino acids. Per the germline V gene, CDR1 is SGHAT and CDR2 is FQNNGV. V lost 7 bases and J 1 base, leaving 18 bases between the germline ends. Written as DNA, the CDR3 is TGTGCCAGCACCCATAATAAGGCGGTTCGCACAGATACGCAGTATTTT. Protein product: CASTHNKAVRTDTQYF.

V gene TRBV10-3 combines with J gene TRBJ2-1; D is possibly TRBD2 (5 bases). Germline CDR1 and CDR2: ENHRY and SYGVKD. This CDR3 spans 16 amino acids. The V and J ends lost 2 bases and 10 bases respectively, with 21 bases between them. The CDR3, as DNA: TGTGCCATCAGTGAGAAACGGCGGGTGGAGATGAGGGAGCAGTTCTTC. The encoded protein is CAISEKRRVEMREQFF.